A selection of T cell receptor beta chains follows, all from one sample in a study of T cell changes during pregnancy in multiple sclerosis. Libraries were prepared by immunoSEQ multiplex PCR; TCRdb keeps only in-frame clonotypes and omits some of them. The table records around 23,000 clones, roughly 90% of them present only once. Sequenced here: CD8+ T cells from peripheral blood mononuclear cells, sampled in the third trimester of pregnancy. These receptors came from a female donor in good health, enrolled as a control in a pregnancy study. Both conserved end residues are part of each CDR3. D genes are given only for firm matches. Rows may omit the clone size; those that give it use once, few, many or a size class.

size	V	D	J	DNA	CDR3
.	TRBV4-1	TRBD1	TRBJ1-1	TGCGCCAGCAGCCAGGCCGGGACAGGGTTCACTGAAGCTTTCTTT	CASSQAGTGFTEAFF
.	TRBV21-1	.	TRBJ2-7	TGTGCCAGCAGCCGCATCGGGACAGGGGCTGAAGAGCAGTACTTC	CASSRIGTGAEEQYF
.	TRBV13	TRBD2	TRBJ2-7	TGTGCCAGCAGGGAGACTAGCGGGGGGAGTAACGAGCAGTACTTC	CASRETSGGSNEQYF
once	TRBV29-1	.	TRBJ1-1	TGCAGCGTTCGTGCGGCCATGAACACTGAAGCTTTCTTT	CSVRAAMNTEAFF
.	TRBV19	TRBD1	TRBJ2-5	TGTGCCAGTAGTCCTCGGGACAGGCGGCTGAGAGAGACCCAGTACTTC	CASSPRDRRLRETQYF
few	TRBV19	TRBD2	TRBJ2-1	TGTGCCAGTAGTATCGGGCCCATTAGCGGGAGGTTTTACAATGAGCAGTTCTTC	CASSIGPISGRFYNEQFF
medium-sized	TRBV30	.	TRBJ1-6	TGTGCCTGGAGTGAAACAGGGTATGATAATTCACCCCTCCACTTT	CAWSETGYDNSPLHF
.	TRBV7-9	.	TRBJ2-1	TGTGCCAGCAGCCCTGGAGGAGAGCAGTTCTTC	CASSPGGEQFF
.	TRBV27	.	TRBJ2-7	TGTGCCAGCAGTTTAAGGCAGGGAGGCTACGAGCAGTACTTC	CASSLRQGGYEQYF
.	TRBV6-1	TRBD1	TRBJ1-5	TGTGCCAGCAGCAAGACAGGGATGAGCAATCAGCCCCAGCATTTT	CASSKTGMSNQPQHF